The 17 T cell receptor beta chains presented below share a single source sample, sequenced in a study of blood T cell repertoires in COVID-19. Clones were sequenced by immunoSEQ multiplex PCR, and TCRdb holds only the in-frame ones, with some missing. The sample has 110,000 or so clones; 80% to 90% are singletons. The sequencing input was peripheral blood. These receptors were collected from a woman in her forties or fifties with acute or convalescent COVID-19.

The chain uses TRBV28 and TRBJ2-5; D gene unclear. Germline V gene lookup returns CDR1 MDHEN and CDR2 SYDVKM. The CDR3 length is 13 residues. The V gene lost 6 bases and the J gene lost 5 bases, with 13 bases spanning the gap. Here the CDR3 reads CASRVQRGETQYF. The CDR3 DNA is TGTGCCAGCAGGGTTCAAAGAGGCGAGACCCAGTACTTC.

V and J are TRBV30 and TRBJ2-3; D is uncertain. The V end was cut by 4 bases, the J end by 0 bases, with 8 bases between. The CDR3 covers 13 residues. The germline gives CDR1 GTSNPN, CDR2 SVGIG (reference sequence). The CDR3 loop reads CAWNGGSTDTQYF. CDR3 in DNA: TGTGCCTGGAACGGCGGTAGCACAGATACGCAGTATTTT. Full variable domain (missing parts from reference TRBV30 and TRBJ2-3): SQTIHQWPATLVQPVGSPLSLECTVEGTSNPNLYWYRQAAGRGLQLLFYSVGIGQISSEVPQNLSASRPQDRQFILSSKKLLLSDSGFYLCAWNGGSTDTQYFGPGTRLTVL.

The V gene is TRBV11-2, the J gene TRBJ2-1; tentative D call: TRBD2 (5 bases). The CDR3 is 15 residues long. The ends were cut back, 8 bases at V and 6 bases at J, with 20 bases in the middle. Per germline, CDR1 SGHAT and CDR2 FQNNGV. CDR3 coding DNA: TGTGCCAGCGGCAAAACTAGGACGACCCTCAATGAGCAGTTCTTC. Amino acid sequence: CASGKTRTTLNEQFF. Filled out from reference TRBV11-2 and TRBJ2-1, the complete variable domain reads EAGVAQSPRYKIIEKRQSVAFWCNPISGHATLYWYQQILGQGPKLLIQFQNNGVVDDSQLPKDRFSAERLKGVDSTLKIQPAKLEDSAVYLCASGKTRTTLNEQFFGPGTRLTVL.

The CDR3 loop reads CAWRSRDSVAGANVLTF. CDR3 coding DNA: TGTGCCTGGAGGAGCCGGGACAGTGTTGCTGGGGCCAACGTCCTGACTTTC. The gene calls are TRBV30 and TRBJ2-6, with 7 bases fitting TRBD1. Trimming took 3 bases from V and 2 from J; bases not matched to a gene: 10. The CDR3 is 17 amino acids. Per the germline V gene, CDR1 is GTSNPN and CDR2 is SVGIG (reference sequence).

This clone was seen only once. V gene TRBV10-2 combines with J gene TRBJ2-7; maybe TRBD2 (5 bases). CDR1 WSHSY and CDR2 SAAADI come from the germline V gene. The V end lost 8 bases, the J end lost 3 bases, and 5 bases lay between the germline ends. The CDR3 is 10 residues long. The CDR3 coding sequence is TGCGCCAGCGGACTCTACGAGCAGTACTTC. Translated, it gives CASGLYEQYF.

The rearrangement joins TRBV5-6 to TRBJ1-1; TRBD1 matches 8 bases. The germline V gene has CDR1 SGHDT and CDR2 YYEEEE. V was pared by 4 bases and J by 3 bases, with 2 bases of the junction left unmatched. This CDR3 has 13 residues. The CDR3: CASSRTGYTEAFF. CDR3 coding DNA: TGTGCCAGCAGCCGGACAGGGTACACTGAAGCTTTCTTT.

V usage is TRBV6-2 or TRBV6-3 and J usage is TRBJ2-2, with TRBD2 matching over 10 bases. V was clipped by 1 base and J by 1 base; unmatched bases: 3. Per the germline V gene, CDR1 is MNHEY and CDR2 is SVGEGT. The CDR3 is 17 residues long. The CDR3 DNA reads as TGTGCCAGCAGTTACTTGCCTAGCGGGGGGAACACCGGGGAGCTGTTTTTT. Protein: CASSYLPSGGNTGELFF.

The chain employs TRBV19 and TRBJ1-6, with 10 positions matching TRBD1. CDR1 is LNHDA, CDR2 SQIVND, per germline (reference sequence). Unmatched junction bases numbered 3, after V lost 3 bases and J lost 7 bases. The CDR3 extends over 15 amino acids. CDR3 DNA sequence: TGTGCCAGTAGTATTGGACAGGGGGAGAATTCACCCCTCCACTTT. As protein: CASSIGQGENSPLHF.

The chain recombines TRBV7-8 with TRBJ2-7; D might be TRBD1 (5 bases). The CDR3 spans 14 residues. Germline V gives CDR1 SGHVS, CDR2 FQNEAQ. The germline V and J ends were trimmed by 5 bases and 5 bases, with 16 bases remaining between them. The CDR3: CASSLSSGRNEQYF. The CDR3 DNA reads TGTGCCAGCAGCCTATCCTCAGGGCGAAACGAGCAGTACTTC. Full variable domain (missing parts from reference TRBV7-8 and TRBJ2-7): GAGVSQSPRYKVAKRGQDVALRCDPISGHVSLFWYQQALGQGPEFLTYFQNEAQLDKSGLPSDRFFAERPEGSVSTLKIQRTQQEDSAVYLCASSLSSGRNEQYFGPGTRLTVT.

The V gene is TRBV6-6, the J gene TRBJ1-3, with D maybe TRBD1 (6 bases). The CDR3 loop spans 16 amino acids. The germline V gene has CDR1 MNHNY and CDR2 SVGAGI (reference sequence). V was trimmed by 2 bases and J by 1 base, leaving 12 bases between them. Here the CDR3 DNA reads TGTGCCAGCAGTTACGGGGGCCTGCCTTCTGGAAACACCATATATTTT. Translating it yields CASSYGGLPSGNTIYF.

The V gene is TRBV5-1, the J gene TRBJ2-5; tentatively, D is TRBD1 (5 bases). This CDR3 has 16 residues. Between the trimmed V and J ends, which lost 3 bases and 0 bases, there was a span of 15 bases. Looked up from germline, CDR1 is SGHRS and CDR2 is YFSETQ. The CDR3 DNA reads as TGCGCCAGCAGCTCCCGCCAGGGCGAGTACCAAGAGACCCAGTACTTC. Amino acids: CASSSRQGEYQETQYF.

The CDR3 protein is CASSQVWSEKLFF. CDR3 DNA: TGCGCCAGCAGCCAAGTCTGGAGTGAAAAACTGTTTTTT. The rearrangement uses TRBV4-1 and TRBJ1-4; D is ambiguous. The germline V gene has CDR1 MGHRA and CDR2 YSYEKL. This CDR3 spans 13 amino acids. V dropped 1 base and J dropped 7 bases, with 7 bases sitting between them.

This chain joins TRBV18 and TRBJ1-5; 10 bases line up with TRBD1. The CDR3 spans 15 residues. Germline assignment: CDR1 KGHSH and CDR2 LQKENI. Trimming took 1 base from V and 6 from J; bases not matched to a gene: 3. The CDR3 sequence: CASSPQGQGLQPQHF. The CDR3 DNA sequence: TGTGCCAGCTCACCACAGGGACAGGGGCTTCAGCCCCAGCATTTT.

This clone occurred once. V is TRBV19 and J is TRBJ1-1, with D tentatively TRBD1 (5 bases). V gave up 7 bases and J gave up 1 base, with 10 bases separating them. The CDR3 spans 13 residues. Looked up from germline, CDR1 is LNHDA and CDR2 is SQIVND (reference sequence). The CDR3, as DNA: TGTGCCAGTACCCTCCAGGGGAACACTGAAGCTTTCTTT. This encodes CASTLQGNTEAFF. Variable domain in full (rest from reference TRBV19 and TRBJ1-1): DGGITQSPKYLFRKEGQNVTLSCEQNLNHDAMYWYRQDPGQGLRLIYYSQIVNDFQKGDIAEGYSVSREKKESFPLTVTSAQKNPTAFYLCASTLQGNTEAFFGQGTRLTVV.

The rearrangement uses TRBV9 and TRBJ1-5, with D unresolved. The V end lost 4 bases, the J end lost 3 bases, and 11 bases lay between the germline ends. The CDR3 has 14 amino acids. CDR1 SGDLS and CDR2 YYNGEE come from the germline V gene. The CDR3 sequence: CASSQGLTNQPQHF. The CDR3 bases are TGTGCCAGCAGCCAAGGACTGACCAATCAGCCCCAGCATTTT.

V is TRBV12-3 or TRBV12-4 and J is TRBJ1-1; the D is unclear. There are 11 residues in the CDR3. Trimming cost V 6 bases and J 3 bases, with 5 bases left between them. This CDR3 is CASSQYTEAFF. The CDR3 nucleotides are TGTGCCAGCAGCCAATACACTGAAGCTTTCTTT.

The CDR3 region is CASSVLTGNTEAFF. The CDR3 region has the DNA TGTGCCAGCAGCGTCCTGACAGGAAACACTGAAGCTTTCTTT. The V and J genes are TRBV7-2 and TRBJ1-1; possible D gene TRBD1, 6 bases. V was shortened by 5 bases and J by 2 bases, with 12 bases between the two germline ends. The CDR3 has 14 amino acids. Germline V gives CDR1 SGHTA, CDR2 FQGNSA.